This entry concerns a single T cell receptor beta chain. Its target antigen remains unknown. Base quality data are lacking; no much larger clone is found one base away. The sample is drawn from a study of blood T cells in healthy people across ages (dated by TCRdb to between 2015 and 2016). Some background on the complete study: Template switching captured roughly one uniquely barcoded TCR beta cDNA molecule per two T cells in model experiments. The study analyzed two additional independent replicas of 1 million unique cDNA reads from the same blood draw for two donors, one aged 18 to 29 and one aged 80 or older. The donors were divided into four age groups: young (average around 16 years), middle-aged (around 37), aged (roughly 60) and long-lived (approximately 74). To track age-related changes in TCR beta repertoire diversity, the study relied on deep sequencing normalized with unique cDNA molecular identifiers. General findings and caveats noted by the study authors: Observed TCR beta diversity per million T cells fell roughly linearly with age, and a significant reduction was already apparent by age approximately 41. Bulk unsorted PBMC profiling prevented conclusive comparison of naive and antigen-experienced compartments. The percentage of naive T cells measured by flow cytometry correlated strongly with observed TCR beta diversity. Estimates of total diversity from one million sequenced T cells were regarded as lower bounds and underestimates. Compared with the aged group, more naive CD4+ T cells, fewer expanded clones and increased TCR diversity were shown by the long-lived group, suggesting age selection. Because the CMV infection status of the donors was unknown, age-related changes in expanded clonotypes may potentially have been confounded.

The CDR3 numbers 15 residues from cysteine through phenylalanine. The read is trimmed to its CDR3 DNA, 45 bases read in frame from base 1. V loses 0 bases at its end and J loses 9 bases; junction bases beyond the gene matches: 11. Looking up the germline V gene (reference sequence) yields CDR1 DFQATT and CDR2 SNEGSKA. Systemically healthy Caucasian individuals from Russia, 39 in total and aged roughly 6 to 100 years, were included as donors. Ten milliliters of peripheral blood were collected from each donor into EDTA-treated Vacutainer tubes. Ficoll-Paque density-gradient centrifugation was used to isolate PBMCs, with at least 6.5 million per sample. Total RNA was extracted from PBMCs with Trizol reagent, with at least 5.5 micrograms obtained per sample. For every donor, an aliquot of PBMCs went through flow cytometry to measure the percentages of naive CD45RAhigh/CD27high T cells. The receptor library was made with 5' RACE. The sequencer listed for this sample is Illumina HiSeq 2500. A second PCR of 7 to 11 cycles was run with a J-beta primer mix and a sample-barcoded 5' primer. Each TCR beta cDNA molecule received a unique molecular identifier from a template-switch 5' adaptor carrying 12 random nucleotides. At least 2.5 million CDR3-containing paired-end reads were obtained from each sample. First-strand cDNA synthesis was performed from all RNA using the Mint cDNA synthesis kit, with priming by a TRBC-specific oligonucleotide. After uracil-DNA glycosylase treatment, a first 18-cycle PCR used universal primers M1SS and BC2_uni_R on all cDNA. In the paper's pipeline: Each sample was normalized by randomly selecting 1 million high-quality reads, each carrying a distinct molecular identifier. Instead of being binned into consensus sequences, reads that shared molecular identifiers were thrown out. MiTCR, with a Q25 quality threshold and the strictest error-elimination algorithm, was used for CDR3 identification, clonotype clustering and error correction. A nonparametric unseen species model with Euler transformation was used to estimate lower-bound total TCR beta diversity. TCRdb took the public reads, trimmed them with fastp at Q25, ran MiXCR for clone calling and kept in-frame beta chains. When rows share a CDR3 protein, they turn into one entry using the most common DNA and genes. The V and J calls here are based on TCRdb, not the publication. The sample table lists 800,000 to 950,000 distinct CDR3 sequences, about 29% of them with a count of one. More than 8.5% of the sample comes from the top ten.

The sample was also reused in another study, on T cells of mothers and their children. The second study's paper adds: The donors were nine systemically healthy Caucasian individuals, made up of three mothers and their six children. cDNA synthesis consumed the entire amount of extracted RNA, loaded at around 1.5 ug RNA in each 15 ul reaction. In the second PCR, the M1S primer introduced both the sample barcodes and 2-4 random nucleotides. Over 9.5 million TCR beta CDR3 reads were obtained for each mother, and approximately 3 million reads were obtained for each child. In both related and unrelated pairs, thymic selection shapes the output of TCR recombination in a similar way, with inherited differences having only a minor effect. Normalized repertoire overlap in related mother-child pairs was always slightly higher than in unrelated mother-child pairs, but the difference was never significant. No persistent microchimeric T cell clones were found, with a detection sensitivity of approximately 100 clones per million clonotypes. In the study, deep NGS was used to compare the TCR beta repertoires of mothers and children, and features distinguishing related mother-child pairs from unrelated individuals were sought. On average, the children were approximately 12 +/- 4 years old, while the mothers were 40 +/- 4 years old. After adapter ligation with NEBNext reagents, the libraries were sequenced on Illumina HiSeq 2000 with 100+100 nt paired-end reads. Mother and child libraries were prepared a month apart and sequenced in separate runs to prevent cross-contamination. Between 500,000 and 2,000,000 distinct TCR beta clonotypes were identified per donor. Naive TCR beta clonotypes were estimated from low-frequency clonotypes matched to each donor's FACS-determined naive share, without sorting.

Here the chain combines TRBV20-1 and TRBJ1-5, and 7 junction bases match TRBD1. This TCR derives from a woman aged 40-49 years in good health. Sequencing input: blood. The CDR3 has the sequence CSAREQRGLESPQHF. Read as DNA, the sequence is TGCAGTGCTAGAGAACAAAGGGGGCTTGAATCGCCCCAGCATTTT.